This T cell receptor beta chain was sequenced for a study of blood T cell repertoires in COVID-19. Looking at the study overall: Spain, Italy and the United States supplied samples that represented acute and convalescent COVID-19. Nucleic acid was either cDNA or gDNA, and it came from T cells, B-cell-depleted T cells, or PBMCs.

Followed longitudinally, the Seattle patients had been enrolled during active infection. Per the original methods: Scientists estimated how many nucleated cells there were by amplifying reference gene primers. Sequencing was performed with immunoSEQ multiplex PCR; in TCRdb, only in-frame clones are kept and a portion is missing. That table furnishes V, J and clone size, whereas the DNA furnished D and trimming. The sample consists of some 170,000 clones, just under 90% of them appearing once. This CDR3 is built from 16 residues. CDR1 is SGHTA and CDR2 is FQGTGA in the germline V gene. V lost 3 bases to trimming and J lost 5 bases; unmatched junction nucleotides: 6.

This rearrangement joins TRBV7-3 to TRBJ2-3, with 12 bases identical to TRBD2. This receptor was obtained from a woman between 70 and 85 years old with COVID-19, enrolled during active disease. The source material was peripheral blood. CDR3 protein: CASSFGLAGGLDTQYF. The CDR3 DNA reads as TGTGCCAGCAGCTTTGGTCTAGCGGGAGGGCTAGATACGCAGTATTTT.